The 6 T cell receptor beta chains below come from one sample, sequenced in a study of glioma-infiltrating T cells after dendritic cell vaccination. The time point: after dendritic cell vaccination, including at tumor progression/relapse. Data came from immunoSEQ multiplex PCR; TCRdb stores just in-frame clones and leaves some out. In the table there are tens of thousands of clones, around 83% of which are singletons. The sequencing here drew on blood, taken after dendritic cell vaccination. All receptors come from a human donor with glioblastoma.

The rearrangement uses TRBV30 and TRBJ1-5; D not certain. V gave up 1 base and J gave up 4 bases, with 8 bases separating them. Germline CDR1 reads GTSNPN; CDR2 reads SVGIG (reference sequence). The CDR3 totals 13 residues. The CDR3 nucleotides read TGTGCCTGGAGTGGACGAGGAAATCAGCCCCAGCATTTT. It yields the protein CAWSGRGNQPQHF.

This clone was recorded only once. The chain has TRBV19 and TRBJ1-2; no definite D call. Trimming pared 6 bases from V and 2 bases from J, leaving 10 bases between. Germline CDR1 is LNHDA and CDR2 is SQIVND (reference sequence). The CDR3 contains 13 residues. The CDR3 nucleotides are TGTGCCAGTAGCCCCGGACTGAACTATGGCTACACCTTC. Its translation: CASSPGLNYGYTF.

CDR3 protein: CACLTPGNTEAFF. The CDR3, as DNA: TGTGCCTGCCTAACCCCGGGGAACACTGAAGCTTTCTTT. The rearrangement uses TRBV6-6 and TRBJ1-1, with D unclear. There are 13 residues in the CDR3. V lost 11 bases and J lost 1, with 14 bases in between. Germline V CDR1 and CDR2: MNHNY, SVGAGI (reference sequence).

V usage is TRBV5-5 and J usage is TRBJ2-7; tentatively, D is TRBD2 (5 bases). CDR3 length: 16 amino acids. Germline assignment: CDR1 SGHKS and CDR2 YYEKEE (reference sequence). V shed 4 bases and J shed 1 base, with 18 bases lying between them. CDR3 nucleotides: TGTGCCAGCAGCCAACAGTGGACTGGTTCATCCTACGAGCAGTACTTC. Protein sequence: CASSQQWTGSSYEQYF.

This clone was recorded only once. The rearrangement joins TRBV6-1 to TRBJ1-2, with a tentative D call TRBD1 (5 bases). The CDR3 is 11 residues long. CDR1 and CDR2 from the germline V gene are MNHNS and SASEGT. Trimming stripped 10 bases from V and 8 bases from J, with 14 bases between. The chain's CDR3 is CAIGTAGGYTF. CDR3 DNA: TGTGCCATCGGGACTGCCGGAGGCTACACCTTC.

The chain is built from TRBV5-4 and TRBJ1-2, with TRBD1 as a possible D gene (6 bases). This CDR3 has 16 residues. The V end lost 4 bases, the J end lost 7 bases, and 23 bases lay between the germline ends. In germline, CDR1 is SGHNT, CDR2 YYREEE (reference sequence). The chain's CDR3 is CASSPGGEGENGGYTF. The CDR3 region has the DNA TGTGCCAGCAGCCCGGGTGGTGAGGGGGAAAATGGTGGCTACACCTTC.